This TCR beta chain was profiled in a study of cytomegalovirus exposure and HLA in healthy donors. Whole-study findings and limits: It was in a later analysis that TCR association rates were seen to vary by HLA locus, highest for DRB1 and lowest for HLA-C.

Primers for the PCR totalled 60 Vbeta and 13 Jbeta. Assay: immunoSEQ multiplex PCR; the TCRdb copy retains only in-frame clones and omits some. The sample holds 90,000 to 120,000 clones; 74% are singletons and the top ten take roughly 2.5%. CDR1 is SGDLS, CDR2 YYNGEE, per germline. The CDR3 loop spans 15 amino acids. V was pared by 0 bases and J by 4 bases, with 2 bases of the junction left unmatched. Donors were ostensibly healthy at sampling, although undocumented immune exposures were probable. The sample holds a few counts of this clone. Its specificity is not known. This sample also contains other DNA sequences that code for the same CDR3.

Sample: PBMCs. This chain joins TRBV9 and TRBJ2-7; 12 bases match TRBD2. The clonotype was recovered from a man between 50 and 59 years old in good health and CMV-seropositive. CDR3 coding DNA: TGTGCCAGCAGCGTAGGGCTAGCGGGAGGGTACGAGCAGTACTTC. This translates into CASSVGLAGGYEQYF.